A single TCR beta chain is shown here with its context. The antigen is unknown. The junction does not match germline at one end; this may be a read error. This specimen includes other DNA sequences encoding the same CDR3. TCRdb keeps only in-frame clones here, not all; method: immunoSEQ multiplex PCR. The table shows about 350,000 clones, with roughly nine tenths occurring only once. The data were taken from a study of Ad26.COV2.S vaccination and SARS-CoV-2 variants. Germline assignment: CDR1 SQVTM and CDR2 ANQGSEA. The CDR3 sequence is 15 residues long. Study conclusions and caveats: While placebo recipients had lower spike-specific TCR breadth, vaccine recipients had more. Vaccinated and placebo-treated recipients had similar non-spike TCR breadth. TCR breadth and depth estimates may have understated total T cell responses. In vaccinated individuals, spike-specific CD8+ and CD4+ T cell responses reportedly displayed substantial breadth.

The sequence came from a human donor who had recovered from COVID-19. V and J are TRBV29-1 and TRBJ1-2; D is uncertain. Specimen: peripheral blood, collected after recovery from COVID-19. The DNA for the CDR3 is TGCAGCGTTGAAAGGATCGGGCAAGCTAACTATGGCTACACTTTC. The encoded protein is CSVERIGQANYGYTF.